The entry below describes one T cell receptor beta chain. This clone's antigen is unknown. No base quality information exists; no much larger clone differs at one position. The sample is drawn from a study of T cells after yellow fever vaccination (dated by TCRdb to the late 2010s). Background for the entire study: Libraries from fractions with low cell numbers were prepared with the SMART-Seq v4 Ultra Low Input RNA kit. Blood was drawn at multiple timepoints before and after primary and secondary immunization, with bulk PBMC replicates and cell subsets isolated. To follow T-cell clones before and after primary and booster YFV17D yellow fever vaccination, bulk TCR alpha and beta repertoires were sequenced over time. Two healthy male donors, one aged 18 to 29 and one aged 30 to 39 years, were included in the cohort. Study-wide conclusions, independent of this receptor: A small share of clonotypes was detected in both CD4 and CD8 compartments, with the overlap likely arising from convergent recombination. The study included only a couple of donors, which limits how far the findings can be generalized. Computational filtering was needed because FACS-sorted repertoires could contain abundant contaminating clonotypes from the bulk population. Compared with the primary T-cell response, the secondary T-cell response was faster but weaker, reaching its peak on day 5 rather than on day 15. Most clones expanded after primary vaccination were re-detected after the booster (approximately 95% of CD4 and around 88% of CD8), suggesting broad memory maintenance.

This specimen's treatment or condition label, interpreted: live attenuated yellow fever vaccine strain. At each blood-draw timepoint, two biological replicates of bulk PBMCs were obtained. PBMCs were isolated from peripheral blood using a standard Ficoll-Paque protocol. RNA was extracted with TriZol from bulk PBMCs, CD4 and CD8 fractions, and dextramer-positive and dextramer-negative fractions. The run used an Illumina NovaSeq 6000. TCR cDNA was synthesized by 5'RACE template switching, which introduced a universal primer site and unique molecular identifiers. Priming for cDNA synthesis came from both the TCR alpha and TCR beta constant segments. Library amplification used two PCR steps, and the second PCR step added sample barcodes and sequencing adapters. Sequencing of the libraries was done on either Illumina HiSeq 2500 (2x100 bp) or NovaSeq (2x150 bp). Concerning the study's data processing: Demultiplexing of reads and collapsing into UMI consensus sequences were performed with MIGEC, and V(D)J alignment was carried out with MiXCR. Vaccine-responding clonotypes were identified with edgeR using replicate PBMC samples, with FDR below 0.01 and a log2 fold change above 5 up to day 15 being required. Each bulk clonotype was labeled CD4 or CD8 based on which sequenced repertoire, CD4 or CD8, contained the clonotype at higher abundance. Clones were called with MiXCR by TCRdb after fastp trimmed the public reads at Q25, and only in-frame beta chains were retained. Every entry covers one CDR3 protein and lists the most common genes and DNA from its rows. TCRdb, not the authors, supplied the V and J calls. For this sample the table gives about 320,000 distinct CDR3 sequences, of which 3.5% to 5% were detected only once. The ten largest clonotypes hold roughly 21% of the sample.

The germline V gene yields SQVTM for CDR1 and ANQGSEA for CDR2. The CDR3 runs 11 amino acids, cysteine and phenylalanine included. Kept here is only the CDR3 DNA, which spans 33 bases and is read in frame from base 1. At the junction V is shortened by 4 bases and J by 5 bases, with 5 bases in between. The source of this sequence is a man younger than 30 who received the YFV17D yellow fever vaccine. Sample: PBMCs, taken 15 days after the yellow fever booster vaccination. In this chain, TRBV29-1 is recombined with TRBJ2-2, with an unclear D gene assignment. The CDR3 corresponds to CSVGGTGELFF. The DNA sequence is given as TGCAGCGTTGGTGGAACCGGGGAGCTGTTTTTT.